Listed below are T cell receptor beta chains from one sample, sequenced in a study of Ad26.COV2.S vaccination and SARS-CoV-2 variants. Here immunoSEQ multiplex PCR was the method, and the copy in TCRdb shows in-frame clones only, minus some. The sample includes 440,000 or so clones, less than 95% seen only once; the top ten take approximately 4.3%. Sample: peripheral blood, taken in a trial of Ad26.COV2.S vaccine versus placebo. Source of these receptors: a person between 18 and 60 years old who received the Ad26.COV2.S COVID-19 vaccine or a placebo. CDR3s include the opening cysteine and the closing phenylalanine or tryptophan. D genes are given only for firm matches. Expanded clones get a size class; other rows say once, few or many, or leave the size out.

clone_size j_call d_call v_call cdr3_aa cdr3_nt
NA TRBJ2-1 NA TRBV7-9 CASSPARGKLENEQFF TGTGCCAGCAGCCCCGCCCGCGGGAAGCTAGAGAATGAGCAGTTCTTC
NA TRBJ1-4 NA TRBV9 CASSAAGTTNEKLFF TGTGCCAGCAGCGCGGCAGGGACAACTAATGAAAAACTGTTTTTT
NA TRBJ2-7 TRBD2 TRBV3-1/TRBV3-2 CASSQPGLAGKSEQYF TGTGCCAGCAGCCAACCGGGACTAGCGGGGAAAAGCGAGCAGTACTTC
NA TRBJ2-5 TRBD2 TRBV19 CASSSSGINQETQYF TGTGCCAGTAGTTCTAGCGGGATAAACCAAGAGACCCAGTACTTC
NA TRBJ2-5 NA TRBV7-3 CASSPSLAPAETQYF TGTGCCAGCAGCCCATCCCTGGCCCCAGCGGAGACCCAGTACTTC
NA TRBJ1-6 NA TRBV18 CASSPLGSNSPLHF TGTGCCAGCTCACCATTGGGGAGTAATTCACCCCTCCACTTT
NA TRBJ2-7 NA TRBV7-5 CARSSRTASYEQYF TGTGCCAGAAGCTCGCGGACGGCTTCCTACGAGCAGTACTTC
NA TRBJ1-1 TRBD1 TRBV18 CASSRETGGNEAFF TGTGCCAGCTCACGAGAAACAGGGGGAAACGAAGCTTTCTTT
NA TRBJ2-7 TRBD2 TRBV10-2 CASSVNRGLAGGRDSYEQYF TGCGCCAGCAGTGTAAACCGGGGACTAGCGGGAGGGCGAGACTCCTACGAGCAGTACTTC
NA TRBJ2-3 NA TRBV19 CASSIDRRDTQYF TGTGCCAGTAGTATAGATCGGCGGGATACGCAGTATTTT
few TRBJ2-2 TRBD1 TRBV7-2 CASSSPGQGVGELFF TGTGCCAGCAGCTCTCCGGGACAGGGCGTCGGGGAGCTGTTTTTT
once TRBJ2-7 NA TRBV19 CASSIEGSRDEQYF TGTGCCAGTAGTATCGAAGGGAGCAGAGACGAGCAGTACTTC
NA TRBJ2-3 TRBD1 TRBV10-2 CASSGRDRPNTDTQYF TGCGCCAGCAGTGGAAGGGACAGACCAAACACAGATACGCAGTATTTT
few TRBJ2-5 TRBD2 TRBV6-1 CASSGLAGGAQETQYF TGTGCCAGCAGTGGACTAGCAGGAGGGGCCCAAGAGACCCAGTACTTC
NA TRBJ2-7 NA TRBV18 CASSPGRAYEQYF TGTGCCAGCTCACCAGGGCGGGCCTACGAGCAGTACTTC
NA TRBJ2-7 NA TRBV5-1 CASSLQQTRGEQYF TGCGCCAGCAGCTTGCAGCAAACGAGAGGCGAGCAGTACTTC
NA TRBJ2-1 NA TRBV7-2 CASSLELLYNEQFF TGTGCCAGCAGCTTAGAGCTCCTCTACAATGAGCAGTTCTTC